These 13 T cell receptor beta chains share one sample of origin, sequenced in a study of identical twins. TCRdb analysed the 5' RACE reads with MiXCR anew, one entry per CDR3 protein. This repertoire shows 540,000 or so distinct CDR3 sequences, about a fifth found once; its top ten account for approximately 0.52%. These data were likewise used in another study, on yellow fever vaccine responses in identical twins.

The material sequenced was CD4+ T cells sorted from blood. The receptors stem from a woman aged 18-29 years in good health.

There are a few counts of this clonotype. This chain's CDR3 is CASSAQTGFLSYEQYF. CDR3 nucleotide sequence: TGTGCCAGCAGCGCCCAAACAGGGTTTCTGTCCTACGAGCAGTACTTC. V is TRBV7-2 and J is TRBJ2-7; D might be TRBD1 (6 bases). The CDR3 extends over 16 amino acids. Trimming took 5 bases from V and 1 from J, leaving 18 bases between them. Per germline, CDR1 SGHTA and CDR2 FQGNSA.

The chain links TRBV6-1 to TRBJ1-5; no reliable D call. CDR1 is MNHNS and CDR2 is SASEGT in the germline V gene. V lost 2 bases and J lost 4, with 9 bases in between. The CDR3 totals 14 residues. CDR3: CASSEYGVNQPQHF. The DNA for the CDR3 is TGTGCCAGCAGTGAATACGGGGTTAATCAGCCCCAGCATTTT.

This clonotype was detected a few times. This CDR3 is CASSERQGGSYEQYV. Here the CDR3 DNA reads TGTGCCAGCAGTGAAAGGCAGGGCGGCTCCTACGAGCAGTACGTC. The V call is TRBV6-1, the J call TRBJ2-7; possibly TRBD1 for D (5 bases). Trimming took 2 bases from V and 0 from J, leaving 11 bases between them. The CDR3 loop spans 15 amino acids. Germline CDR1 and CDR2: MNHNS and SASEGT.

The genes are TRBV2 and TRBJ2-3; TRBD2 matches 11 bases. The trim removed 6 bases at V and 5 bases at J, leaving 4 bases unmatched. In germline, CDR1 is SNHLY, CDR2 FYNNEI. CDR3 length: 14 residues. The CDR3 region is CASRGGLAGDTQYF. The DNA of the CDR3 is TGTGCCAGCAGGGGTGGACTAGCGGGAGATACGCAGTATTTT.

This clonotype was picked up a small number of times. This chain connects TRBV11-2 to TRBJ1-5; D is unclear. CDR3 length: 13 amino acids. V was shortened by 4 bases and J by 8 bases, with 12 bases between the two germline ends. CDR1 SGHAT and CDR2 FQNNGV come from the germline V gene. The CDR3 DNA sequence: TGTGCCAGCAGCTCGAGAGGACGAAAGCCCCAGCATTTT. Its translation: CASSSRGRKPQHF.

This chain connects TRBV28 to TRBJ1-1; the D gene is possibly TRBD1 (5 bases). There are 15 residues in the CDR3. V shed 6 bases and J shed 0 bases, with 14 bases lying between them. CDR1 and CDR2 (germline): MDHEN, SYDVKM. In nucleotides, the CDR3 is TGTGCCAGCAGCCAGAGAAGGGGAATGAACACTGAAGCTTTCTTT. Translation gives CASSQRRGMNTEAFF.

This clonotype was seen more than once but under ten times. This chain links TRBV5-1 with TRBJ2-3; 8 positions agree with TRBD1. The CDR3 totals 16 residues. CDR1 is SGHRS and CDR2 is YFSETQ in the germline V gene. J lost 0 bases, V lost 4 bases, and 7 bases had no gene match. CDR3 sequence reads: CASSARDRLSTDTQYF. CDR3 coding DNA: TGCGCCAGCAGCGCCAGGGACAGGCTTAGCACAGATACGCAGTATTTT.

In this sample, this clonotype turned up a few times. The CDR3 region has the DNA TGTGCCAGCAGCCAGGGGCACAGCGGGATGAACACTGAAGCTTTCTTT. As protein: CASSQGHSGMNTEAFF. The chain uses TRBV3-1 and TRBJ1-1; D possibly corresponds to TRBD1 (5 bases). CDR3 length: 16 residues. Trimming took off 3 bases at V and 0 bases at J, with 14 bases between the two ends. The germline gives CDR1 LGHDT, CDR2 YNNKEL (reference sequence).

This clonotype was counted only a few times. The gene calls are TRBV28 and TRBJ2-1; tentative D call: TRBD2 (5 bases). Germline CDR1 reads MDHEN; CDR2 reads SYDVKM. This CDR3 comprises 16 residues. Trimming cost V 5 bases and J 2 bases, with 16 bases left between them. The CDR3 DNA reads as TGTGCCAGCAGTCACCCTGGGGAGCGACCCTACAATGAGCAGTTCTTC. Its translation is CASSHPGERPYNEQFF. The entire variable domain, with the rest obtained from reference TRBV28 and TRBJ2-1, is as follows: DVKVTQSSRYLVKRTGEKVFLECVQDMDHENMFWYRQDPGLGLRLIYFSYDVKMKEKGDIPEGYSVSREKKERFSLILESASTNQTSMYLCASSHPGERPYNEQFFGPGTRLTVL.

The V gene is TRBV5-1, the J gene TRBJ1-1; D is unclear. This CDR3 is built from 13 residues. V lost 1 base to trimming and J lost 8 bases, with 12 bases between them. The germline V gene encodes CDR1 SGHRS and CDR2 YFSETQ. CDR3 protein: CASSLIQETEAFF. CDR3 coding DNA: TGCGCCAGCAGCTTGATTCAGGAGACCGAAGCTTTCTTT.

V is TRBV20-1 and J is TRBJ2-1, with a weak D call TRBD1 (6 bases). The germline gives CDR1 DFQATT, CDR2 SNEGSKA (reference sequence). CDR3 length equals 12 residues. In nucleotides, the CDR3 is TGCAGCACAGGGTTGGGGTACAATGAGCAGTTCTTC. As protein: CSTGLGYNEQFF.

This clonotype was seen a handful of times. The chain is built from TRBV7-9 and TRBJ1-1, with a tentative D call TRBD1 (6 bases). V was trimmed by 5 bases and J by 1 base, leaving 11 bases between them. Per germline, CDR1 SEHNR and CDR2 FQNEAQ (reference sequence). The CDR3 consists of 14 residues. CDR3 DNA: TGTGCCAGCAGCGCACAGGGAGCGAACACTGAAGCTTTCTTT. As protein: CASSAQGANTEAFF. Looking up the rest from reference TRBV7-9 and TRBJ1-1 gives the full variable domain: DTGVSQNPRHKITKRGQNVTFRCDPISEHNRLYWYRQTLGQGPEFLTYFQNEAQLEKSRLLSDRFSAERPKGSFSTLEIQRTEQGDSAMYLCASSAQGANTEAFFGQGTRLTVV.

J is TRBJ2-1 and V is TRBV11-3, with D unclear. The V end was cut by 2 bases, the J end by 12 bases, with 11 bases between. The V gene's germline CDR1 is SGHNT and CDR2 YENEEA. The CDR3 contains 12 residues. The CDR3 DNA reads TGTGCCAGCAGCTTACTATTACATGGGCAGTTCTTC. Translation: CASSLLLHGQFF.